This TCR beta chain is from a study of T cells after yellow fever vaccination. Study-level points and caveats: Booster sampling recovered most clones from primary vaccination (approximately 97% CD4, approximately 90% CD8). Weaker in magnitude, the secondary response showed a faster peak on day 5 versus 15.

This clonotype was observed at least ten times. Antigen: not known. As TCR cDNA was made by 5'RACE template switching, a universal primer site and UMIs were added. TCRdb itself ran the 5' RACE reads through MiXCR, one entry per CDR3 protein. The sample consists of about 120,000 distinct CDR3 sequences, about 7.2% of them appearing once. In germline, CDR1 is SGHDN, CDR2 FVKESK. The CDR3 consists of 21 residues. V dropped 3 bases and J dropped 2 bases, with 29 bases sitting between them. This specimen consisted of CD4+ T cells sorted from PBMCs, obtained approximately 47 days after the first yellow fever vaccination. This TCR came from a young man who received the YFV17D yellow fever vaccine. V usage is TRBV14 and J usage is TRBJ2-1; possibly TRBD2 for D (5 bases). The chain's CDR3 is CASSQGLAGPISGSTYNEQFF. The CDR3, as DNA: TGTGCCAGCAGCCAGGGTCTAGCAGGACCCATCTCTGGGAGCACCTACAATGAGCAGTTCTTC.